This T cell receptor beta chain is drawn from a study of blood T cell repertoires in COVID-19. Study-level information: Collection of acute and convalescent COVID-19 samples took place in the United States, Italy and Spain.

The assay was immunoSEQ multiplex PCR, and TCRdb's table has in-frame clones only and misses some. The sample records about 75,000 clones, roughly 86% being singletons. The CDR3 spans 14 residues. The V gene end was trimmed by 3 bases and the J gene end by 8 bases; junction bases not matched to a gene: 9. The germline V gene has CDR1 LGHDT and CDR2 YNNKEL (reference sequence). Material: peripheral blood. The TCR originated in a woman in her 50s with acute or convalescent COVID-19. The chain joins TRBV3-1 (or the pseudogene TRBV3-2) to TRBJ1-2; 7 positions match TRBD1. CDR3 sequence (DNA): TGTGCCAGCAGCCATACGGGACAGCAGAGAGGCTACACCTTC. Amino acid sequence: CASSHTGQQRGYTF.